Presented here are 9 T cell receptor beta chains from one specimen sequenced in a study of CD8+CD57+ T cells in acquired aplastic anemia. According to the study, genomic DNA was the template for TCR beta VDJ and CDR3 profiling. TCRdb called the reads again in MiXCR, with one record for every CDR3 protein. The sample lists approximately 190,000 distinct CDR3 sequences; less than 65% were seen once. Sample: sorted CD4+, CD8+, or CD8+CD57+ T cells (not recorded which) from PBMCs. Receptors were obtained from a human donor with severe aplastic anemia or a healthy control (not recorded which).

The V and J genes are TRBV11-2 and TRBJ2-2; D is possibly TRBD1 or TRBD2 (6 bases each). CDR3 length: 15 amino acids. Trimming left V 8 bases short and J 0 bases short, with 13 bases between. The germline gives CDR1 SGHAT, CDR2 FQNNGV. The CDR3 sequence is CASLGGTPNTGELFF. CDR3 in DNA: TGTGCCAGCCTTGGGGGGACACCGAACACCGGGGAGCTGTTTTTT. Full variable domain (remainder filled in from reference TRBV11-2 and TRBJ2-2): EAGVAQSPRYKIIEKRQSVAFWCNPISGHATLYWYQQILGQGPKLLIQFQNNGVVDDSQLPKDRFSAERLKGVDSTLKIQPAKLEDSAVYLCASLGGTPNTGELFFGEGSRLTVL.

This clonotype was seen ten or more times. The V gene is TRBV7-6, the J gene TRBJ1-2; D possibly corresponds to TRBD1 (5 bases). The CDR3 length is 15 residues. Germline V gene lookup returns CDR1 SGHVS and CDR2 FNYEAQ. Trimming took 4 bases from V and 3 from J, leaving 15 bases between them. CDR3 sequence (DNA): TGTGCCAGCAGCTCCCAGGGTGGGGATGACTATGGCTACACCTTC. Protein: CASSSQGGDDYGYTF. The whole variable domain, filled in from reference TRBV7-6 and TRBJ1-2, reads GAGVSQSPRYKVTKRGQDVALRCDPISGHVSLYWYRQALGQGPEFLTYFNYEAQQDKSGLPNDRFSAERPEGSISTLTIQRTEQRDSAMYRCASSSQGGDDYGYTFGSGTRLTVV.

This clonotype showed up just a few times. The CDR3 nucleotides are TGTGCCAGCAGGCGCAGGGGCTACGAGCAGTACTTC. It translates to CASRRRGYEQYF. The chain recombines TRBV2 with TRBJ2-7; D might be TRBD1 (6 bases). Germline CDR1 is SNHLY and CDR2 is FYNNEI. The CDR3 length is 12 residues. V lost 6 bases to trimming and J lost 3 bases, with 9 bases between them.

The chain employs TRBV7-9 and TRBJ1-5; possible D gene TRBD1, 5 bases. Trimming removed 7 bases from V and 1 base from J, with 11 bases in between. The CDR3 is made up of 14 amino acids. The germline CDR1 and CDR2 sequences are SEHNR and FQNEAQ (reference sequence). CDR3: CASTHRDSNQPQHF. The CDR3 nucleotides read TGTGCCAGCACCCACCGGGACAGCAATCAGCCCCAGCATTTT.

This clonotype was seen more than once but under ten times. CDR3 residues: CSVGDSHYEQYF. In nucleotides, the CDR3 is TGCAGCGTGGGGGACAGTCACTACGAGCAGTACTTC. The chain links TRBV29-1 to TRBJ2-7, with 7 bases identical to TRBD1. Germline values: CDR1 SQVTM, CDR2 ANQGSEA. V was pared by 6 bases and J by 3 bases, with 5 bases of the junction left unmatched. The CDR3 spans 12 residues.

The count of this clonotype is one. A junction boundary mismatches the germline segment, possibly from a read error. The chain employs TRBV19 and TRBJ2-7; 9 positions match TRBD2. CDR1 and CDR2 (germline): LNHDA, SQIVND (reference sequence). The CDR3 loop spans 13 amino acids. The CDR3 spells CASSIGVAGEVGF. CDR3 bases: TGTGCCAGTAGTATCGGGGTAGCGGGAGAAGTAGGCTTC.

This clonotype was detected ten times or more. The V gene is TRBV4-1, the J gene TRBJ2-1; a possible D gene is TRBD2 (7 bases). In germline, CDR1 is MGHRA, CDR2 YSYEKL. The V and J ends lost 1 base and 5 bases respectively, with 15 bases between them. CDR3 size: 16 residues. This chain's CDR3 is CASSQGGGGLNNEQFF. The CDR3 DNA reads TGCGCCAGCAGCCAAGGTGGGGGGGGCCTAAACAATGAGCAGTTCTTC.

The chain joins TRBV7-2 to TRBJ2-1; 9 positions match TRBD1. The V and J ends lost 0 bases and 6 bases, in that order; junction bases with no gene match: 9. Germline V gene sequence: CDR1 SGHTA, CDR2 FQGNSA. CDR3 length equals 17 residues. DNA of the CDR3: TGTGCCAGCAGCTTAGCGGGGGGGACAGGGTTGAGCAATGAGCAGTTCTTC. Protein product: CASSLAGGTGLSNEQFF.

The chain has TRBV24-1 and TRBJ2-3; 8 nucleotides match TRBD1. This CDR3 has 14 amino acids. V gave up 9 bases and J gave up 3 bases; unmatched junction bases: 7. Looked up from germline, CDR1 is KGHDR and CDR2 is SFDVKD. The CDR3 DNA reads as TGTGCCACCTCGGACAGGGATGGAACAGATACGCAGTATTTT. Its translation is CATSDRDGTDTQYF.